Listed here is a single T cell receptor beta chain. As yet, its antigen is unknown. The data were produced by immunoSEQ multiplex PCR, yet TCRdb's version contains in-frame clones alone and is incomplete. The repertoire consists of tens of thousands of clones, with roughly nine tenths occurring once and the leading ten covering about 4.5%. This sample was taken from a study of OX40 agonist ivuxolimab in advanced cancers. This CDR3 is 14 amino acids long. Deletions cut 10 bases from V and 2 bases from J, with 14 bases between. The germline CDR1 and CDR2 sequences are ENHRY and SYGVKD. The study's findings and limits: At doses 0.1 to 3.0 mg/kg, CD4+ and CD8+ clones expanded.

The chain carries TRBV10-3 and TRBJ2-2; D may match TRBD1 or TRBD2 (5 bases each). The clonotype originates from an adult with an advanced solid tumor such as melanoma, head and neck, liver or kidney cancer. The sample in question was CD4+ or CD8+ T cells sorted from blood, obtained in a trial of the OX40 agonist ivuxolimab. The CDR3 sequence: CATGAGTNTGELFF. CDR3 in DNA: TGTGCCACCGGCGCCGGGACCAACACCGGGGAGCTGTTTTTT.